This T cell receptor (beta chain) was observed in a study of T cell responses to AZD1222 COVID-19 vaccine. Study in general: The study pooled second doses at about 4 or about 12 weeks. Study-level points and caveats: Spike as a whole was targeted by vaccine-associated CD4 TCRs, dominant at 160-218 and 743-854. When two AZD1222 doses had been given, Spike-specific TCR breadth and depth rose.

Worth noting for this clone: Its antigen is as yet unknown.

Method: immunoSEQ multiplex PCR; TCRdb's copy keeps in-frame clones and lacks some. Among tens of thousands of clones listed, about 87% were seen once. CDR3 length: 15 amino acids. Germline V gene data show CDR1 as PRHDT and CDR2 as FYEKMQ (reference sequence). Trimming at V came to 1 base and at J to 6 bases, leaving 5 bases not matched to a gene. Sequencing used peripheral blood, obtained on day 0 of AZD1222 vaccination. This chain joins TRBV13 and TRBJ2-3, with 9 bases lining up with TRBD2. The TCR comes from an adult in good health. The CDR3 nucleotides read TGTGCCAGCAGCTTAGTTGGGGGGACTAGCGATACGCAGTATTTT. It is translated as CASSLVGGTSDTQYF.